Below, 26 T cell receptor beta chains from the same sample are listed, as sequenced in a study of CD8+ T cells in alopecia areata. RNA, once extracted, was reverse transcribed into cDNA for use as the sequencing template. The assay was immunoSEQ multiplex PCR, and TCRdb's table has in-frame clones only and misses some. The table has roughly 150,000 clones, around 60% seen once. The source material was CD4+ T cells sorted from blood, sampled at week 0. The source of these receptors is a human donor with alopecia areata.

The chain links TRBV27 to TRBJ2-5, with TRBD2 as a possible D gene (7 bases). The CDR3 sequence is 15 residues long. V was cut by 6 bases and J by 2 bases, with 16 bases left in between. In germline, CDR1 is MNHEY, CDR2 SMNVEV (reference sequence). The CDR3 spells CASSRFGGRQETQYF. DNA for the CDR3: TGTGCCAGCAGCCGGTTCGGGGGGCGACAAGAGACCCAGTACTTC.

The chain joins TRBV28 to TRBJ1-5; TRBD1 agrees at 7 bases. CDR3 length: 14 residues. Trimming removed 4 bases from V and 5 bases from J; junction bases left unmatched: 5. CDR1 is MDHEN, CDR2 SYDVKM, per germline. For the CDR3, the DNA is TGTGCCAGCAGTTCCGCGCAGGGGGATCAGCCCCAGCATTTT. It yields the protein CASSSAQGDQPQHF.

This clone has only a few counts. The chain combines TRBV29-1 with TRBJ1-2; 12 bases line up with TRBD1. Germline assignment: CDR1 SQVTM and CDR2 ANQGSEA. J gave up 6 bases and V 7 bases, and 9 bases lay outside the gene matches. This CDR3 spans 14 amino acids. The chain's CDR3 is CSAGTGGEGDGYTF. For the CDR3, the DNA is TGCAGCGCCGGGACAGGGGGCGAGGGGGATGGCTACACCTTC.

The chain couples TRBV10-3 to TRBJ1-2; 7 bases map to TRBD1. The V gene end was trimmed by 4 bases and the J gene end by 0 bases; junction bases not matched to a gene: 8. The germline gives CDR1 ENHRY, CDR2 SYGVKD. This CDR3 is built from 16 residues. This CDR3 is CAISGGGDRPNYGYTF. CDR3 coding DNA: TGTGCCATCAGTGGTGGCGGGGACAGACCTAACTATGGCTACACCTTC.

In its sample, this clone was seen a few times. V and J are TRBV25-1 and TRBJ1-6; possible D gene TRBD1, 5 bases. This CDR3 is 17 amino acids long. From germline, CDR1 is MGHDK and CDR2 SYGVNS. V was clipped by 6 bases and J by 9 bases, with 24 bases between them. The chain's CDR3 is CASSGTRTLGYGSPLHF. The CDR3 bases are TGTGCCAGCAGCGGAACTAGGACACTGGGTTATGGTTCACCCCTCCACTTT.

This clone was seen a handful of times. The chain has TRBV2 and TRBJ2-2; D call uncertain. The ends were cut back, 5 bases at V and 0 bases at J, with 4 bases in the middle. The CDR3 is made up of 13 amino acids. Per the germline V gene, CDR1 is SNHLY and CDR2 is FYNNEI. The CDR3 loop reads CASSFANTGELFF. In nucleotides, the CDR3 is TGTGCCAGCAGTTTTGCGAACACCGGGGAGCTGTTTTTT.

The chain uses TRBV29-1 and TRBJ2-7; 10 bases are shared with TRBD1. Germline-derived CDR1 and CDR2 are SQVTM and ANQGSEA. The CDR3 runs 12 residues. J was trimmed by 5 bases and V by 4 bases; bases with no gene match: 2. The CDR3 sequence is CSVGQGANEQYF. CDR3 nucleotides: TGCAGCGTTGGACAGGGGGCGAACGAGCAGTACTTC.

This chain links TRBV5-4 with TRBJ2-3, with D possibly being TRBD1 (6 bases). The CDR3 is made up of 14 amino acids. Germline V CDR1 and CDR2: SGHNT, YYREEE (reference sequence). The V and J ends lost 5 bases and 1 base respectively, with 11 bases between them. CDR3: CASRVGGRTDTQYF. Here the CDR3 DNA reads TGTGCCAGCAGGGTAGGGGGACGCACAGATACGCAGTATTTT.

The CDR3 loop is CASSKRQSGDTEAFF. CDR3 coding DNA: TGTGCCAGCAGCAAGAGACAGTCTGGCGACACTGAAGCTTTCTTT. J is TRBJ1-1 and V is TRBV7-2; D may be TRBD1 (5 bases). This CDR3 has 15 residues. Germline assignment: CDR1 SGHTA and CDR2 FQGNSA. Trimming removed 5 bases at V and 3 bases at J, with 16 bases between.

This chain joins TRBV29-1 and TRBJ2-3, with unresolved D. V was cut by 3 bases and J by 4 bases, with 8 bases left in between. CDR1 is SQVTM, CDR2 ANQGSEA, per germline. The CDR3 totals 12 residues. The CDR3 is CSVDEMADTQYF. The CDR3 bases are TGCAGCGTTGACGAGATGGCAGATACGCAGTATTTT.

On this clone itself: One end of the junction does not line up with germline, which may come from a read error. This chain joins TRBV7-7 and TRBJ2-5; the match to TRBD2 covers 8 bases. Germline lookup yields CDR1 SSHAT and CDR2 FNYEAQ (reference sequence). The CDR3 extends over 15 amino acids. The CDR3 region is CASSFASGPPGTQYF. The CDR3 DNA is TGTGCTAGCAGCTTCGCTAGCGGGCCCCCCGGGACCCAGTACTTC. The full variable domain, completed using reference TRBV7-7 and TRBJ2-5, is GAGVSQSPRYKVTKRGQDVTLRCDPISSHATLYWYQQALGQGPEFLTYFNYEAQPDKSGLPSDRFSAERPEGSISTLTIQRTEQRDSAMYRCASSFASGPPGTQYFGPGTRLLVL.

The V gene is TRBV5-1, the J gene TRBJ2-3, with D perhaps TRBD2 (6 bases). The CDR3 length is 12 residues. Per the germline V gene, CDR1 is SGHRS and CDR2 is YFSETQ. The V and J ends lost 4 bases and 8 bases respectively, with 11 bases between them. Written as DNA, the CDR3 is TGCGCCAGCAGCCCGGACGGGGGTACGCAGTATTTT. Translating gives CASSPDGGTQYF.

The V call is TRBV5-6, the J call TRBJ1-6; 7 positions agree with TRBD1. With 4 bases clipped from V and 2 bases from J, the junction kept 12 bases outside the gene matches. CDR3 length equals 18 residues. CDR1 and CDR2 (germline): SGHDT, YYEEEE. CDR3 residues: CASSRLDRRGTYNSPLHF. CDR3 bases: TGTGCCAGCAGCCGCCTGGACAGGCGAGGAACCTATAATTCACCCCTCCACTTT.

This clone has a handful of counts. CDR3 nucleotides: TGTGCCAGCAGCTTTGCCCCTGAAGAGACCCAGTACTTC. Its protein product is CASSFAPEETQYF. The chain joins TRBV5-6 to TRBJ2-5; D unclear. Trimming took off 2 bases at V and 3 bases at J, with 8 bases between the two ends. This CDR3 comprises 13 residues. In germline, CDR1 is SGHDT, CDR2 YYEEEE.

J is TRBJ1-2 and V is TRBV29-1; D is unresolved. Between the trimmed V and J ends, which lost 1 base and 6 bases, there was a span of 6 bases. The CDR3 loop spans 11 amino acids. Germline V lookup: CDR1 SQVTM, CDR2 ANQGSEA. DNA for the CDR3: TGCAGCGTTGAAGTGGCGAATGGCTACACCTTC. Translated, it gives CSVEVANGYTF.

The CDR3 loop is CAWSVRDRRSPVYTF. CDR3 DNA sequence: TGTGCCTGGAGTGTACGGGACAGACGTTCTCCGGTCTACACCTTC. V and J are TRBV30 and TRBJ1-2; TRBD1 agrees at 7 bases. Trimming at V came to 0 bases and at J to 10 bases, leaving 14 bases not matched to a gene. From germline, CDR1 is GTSNPN and CDR2 SVGIG (reference sequence). This CDR3 has 15 amino acids.

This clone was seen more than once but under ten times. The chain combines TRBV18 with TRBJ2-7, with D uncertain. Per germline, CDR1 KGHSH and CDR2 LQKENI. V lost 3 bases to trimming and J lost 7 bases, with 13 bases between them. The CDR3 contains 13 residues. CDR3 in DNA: TGTGCCAGCTCACCCCAGGTGGGTCGGGAGCAGTACTTC. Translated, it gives CASSPQVGREQYF. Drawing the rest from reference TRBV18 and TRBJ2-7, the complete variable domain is NAGVMQNPRHLVRRRGQEARLRCSPMKGHSHVYWYRQLPEEGLKFMVYLQKENIIDESGMPKERFSAEFPKEGPSILRIQQVVRGDSAAYFCASSPQVGREQYFGPGTRLTVT.

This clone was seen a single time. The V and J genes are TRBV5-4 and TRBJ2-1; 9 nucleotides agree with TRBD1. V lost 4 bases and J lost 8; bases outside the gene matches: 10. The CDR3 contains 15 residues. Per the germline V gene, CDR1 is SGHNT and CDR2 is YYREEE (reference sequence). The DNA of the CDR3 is TGTGCCAGCAGCGTCGCCGGGACAGGGTTCTATGAGCAGTTCTTC. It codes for CASSVAGTGFYEQFF.

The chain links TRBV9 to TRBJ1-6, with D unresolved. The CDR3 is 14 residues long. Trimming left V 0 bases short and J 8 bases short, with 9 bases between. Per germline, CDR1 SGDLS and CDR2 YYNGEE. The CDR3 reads CASSVDHRDSPLHF. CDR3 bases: TGTGCCAGCAGCGTAGACCACCGGGATTCACCCCTCCACTTT.

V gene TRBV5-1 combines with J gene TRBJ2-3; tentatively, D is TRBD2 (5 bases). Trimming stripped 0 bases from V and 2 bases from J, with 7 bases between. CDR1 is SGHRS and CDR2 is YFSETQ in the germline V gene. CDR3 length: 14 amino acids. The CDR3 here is CASSLGGATDTQYF. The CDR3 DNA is TGCGCCAGCAGCTTGGGGGGAGCCACAGATACGCAGTATTTT.

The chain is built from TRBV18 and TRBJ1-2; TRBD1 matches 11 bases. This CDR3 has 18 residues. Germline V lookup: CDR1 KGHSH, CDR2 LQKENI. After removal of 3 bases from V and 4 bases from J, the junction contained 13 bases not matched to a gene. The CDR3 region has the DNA TGTGCCAGCTCACCTCCCGGGACAGGGGGGTCTATTGGCTATGGCTACACCTTC. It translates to CASSPPGTGGSIGYGYTF.

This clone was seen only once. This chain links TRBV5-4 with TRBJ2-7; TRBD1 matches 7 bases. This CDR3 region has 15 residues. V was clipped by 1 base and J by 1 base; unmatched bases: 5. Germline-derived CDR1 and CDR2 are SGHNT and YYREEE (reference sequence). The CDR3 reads CASSLRARGSYEQYF. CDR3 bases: TGTGCCAGCAGCTTGAGGGCCAGGGGGTCCTACGAGCAGTACTTC.

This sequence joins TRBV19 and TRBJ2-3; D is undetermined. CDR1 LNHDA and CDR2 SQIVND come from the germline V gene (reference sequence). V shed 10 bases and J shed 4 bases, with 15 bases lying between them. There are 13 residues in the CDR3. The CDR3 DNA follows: TGTGCCACCGCCGGCGGTACGCCAGATACGCAGTATTTT. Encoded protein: CATAGGTPDTQYF. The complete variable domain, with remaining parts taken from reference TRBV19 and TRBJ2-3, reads DGGITQSPKYLFRKEGQNVTLSCEQNLNHDAMYWYRQDPGQGLRLIYYSQIVNDFQKGDIAEGYSVSREKKESFPLTVTSAQKNPTAFYLCATAGGTPDTQYFGPGTRLTVL.

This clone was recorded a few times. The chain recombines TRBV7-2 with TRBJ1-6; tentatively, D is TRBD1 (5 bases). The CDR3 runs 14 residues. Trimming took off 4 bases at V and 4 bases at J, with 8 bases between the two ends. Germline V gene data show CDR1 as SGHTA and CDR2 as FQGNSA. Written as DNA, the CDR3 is TGTGCCAGCAGCTCAGGGCTTTATAATTCACCCCTCCACTTT. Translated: CASSSGLYNSPLHF. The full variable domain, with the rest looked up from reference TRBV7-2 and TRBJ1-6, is GAGVSQSPSNKVTEKGKDVELRCDPISGHTALYWYRQSLGQGLEFLIYFQGNSAPDKSGLPSDRFSAERTGGSVSTLTIQRTQQEDSAVYLCASSSGLYNSPLHFGNGTRLTVT.

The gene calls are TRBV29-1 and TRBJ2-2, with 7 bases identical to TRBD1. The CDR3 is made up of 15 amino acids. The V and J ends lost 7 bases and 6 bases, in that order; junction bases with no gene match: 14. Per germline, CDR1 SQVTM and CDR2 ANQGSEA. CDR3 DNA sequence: TGCAGCGCCCATCGACAGGGTATGAGAGCCGGGGAGCTGTTTTTT. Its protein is CSAHRQGMRAGELFF.

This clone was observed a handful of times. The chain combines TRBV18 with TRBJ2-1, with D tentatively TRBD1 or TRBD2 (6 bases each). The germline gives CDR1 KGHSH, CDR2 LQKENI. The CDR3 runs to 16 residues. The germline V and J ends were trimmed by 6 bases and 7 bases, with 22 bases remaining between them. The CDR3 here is CASSTPRWRGSNEQFF. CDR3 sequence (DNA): TGTGCCAGCTCGACCCCACGATGGAGGGGGTCTAATGAGCAGTTCTTC. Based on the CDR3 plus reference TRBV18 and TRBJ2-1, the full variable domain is NAGVMQNPRHLVRRRGQEARLRCSPMKGHSHVYWYRQLPEEGLKFMVYLQKENIIDESGMPKERFSAEFPKEGPSILRIQQVVRGDSAAYFCASSTPRWRGSNEQFFGPGTRLTVL.